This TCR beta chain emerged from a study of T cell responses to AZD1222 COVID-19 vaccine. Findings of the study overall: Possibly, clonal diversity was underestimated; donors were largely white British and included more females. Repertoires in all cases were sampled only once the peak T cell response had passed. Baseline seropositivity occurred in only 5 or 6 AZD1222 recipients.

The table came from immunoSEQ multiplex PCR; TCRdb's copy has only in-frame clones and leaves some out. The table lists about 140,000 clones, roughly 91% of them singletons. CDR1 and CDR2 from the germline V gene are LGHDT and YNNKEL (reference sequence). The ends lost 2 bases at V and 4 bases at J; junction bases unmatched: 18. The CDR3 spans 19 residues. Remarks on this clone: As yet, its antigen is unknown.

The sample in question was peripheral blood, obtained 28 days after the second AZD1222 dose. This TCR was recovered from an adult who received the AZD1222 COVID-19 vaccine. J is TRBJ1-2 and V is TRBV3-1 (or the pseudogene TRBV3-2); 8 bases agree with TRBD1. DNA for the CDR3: TGTGCCAGCAGCCAATCATTAGCAGGGGGCCTTGGAGTTTTCTATGGCTACACCTTC. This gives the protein CASSQSLAGGLGVFYGYTF.